The 6 T cell receptor beta chains listed next were all sequenced from one sample in a study of T-cell reconstitution after alpha-beta-depleted transplantation in children. Unique molecular identifiers were incorporated during preparation of the TCRbeta library. TCRdb ran MiXCR on the PCR reads and lists one entry per CDR3 protein. The data hold more than 250,000 distinct CDR3 sequences, with about a tenth observed a single time. The sequencing used PBMCs from the stem cell graft donor, collected from the stem cell graft. The receptors come from a human donor who donated a stem cell graft to a child with SCID.

The V call is TRBV7-9, the J call TRBJ2-7; D is perhaps TRBD1 or TRBD2 (7 bases each). Germline lookup yields CDR1 SEHNR and CDR2 FQNEAQ (reference sequence). Trimming cost V 0 bases and J 5 bases, with 14 bases left between them. The CDR3 runs 15 residues. CDR3 protein: CASSLAAGRGHEQYF. The CDR3 DNA sequence: TGTGCCAGCAGCTTAGCGGCAGGGAGGGGGCACGAGCAGTACTTC.

The J gene is TRBJ1-1, the V gene TRBV3-1; a possible D gene is TRBD1 (5 bases). In germline, CDR1 is LGHDT, CDR2 YNNKEL (reference sequence). The V end lost 4 bases, the J end lost 2 bases, and 14 bases lay between the germline ends. This CDR3 is built from 15 residues. This CDR3 reads CASSPRGRTNTEAFF. CDR3 bases: TGTGCCAGCAGCCCGAGGGGCAGGACAAACACTGAAGCTTTCTTT.

The chain links TRBV7-8 to TRBJ2-2, with 10 nucleotides matching TRBD2. The CDR3 has 18 residues. Germline V gene sequence: CDR1 SGHVS, CDR2 FQNEAQ. V was clipped by 1 base and J by 1 base; unmatched bases: 6. CDR3 DNA sequence: TGTGCCAGCAGCTTAGTAGTGGCTAGCGGGGGGAACACCGGGGAGCTGTTTTTT. Protein product: CASSLVVASGGNTGELFF.

This rearrangement joins TRBV20-1 to TRBJ2-4; possible D gene TRBD2, 7 bases. V was pared by 6 bases and J by 3 bases, with 18 bases between. This CDR3 is built from 15 residues. CDR1 is DFQATT and CDR2 is SNEGSKA in the germline V gene (reference sequence). The CDR3 coding sequence is TGCAGTGCCCAAGGGGGGAGGGGGGGCAAAAACATTCAGTACTTC. Protein product: CSAQGGRGGKNIQYF.

This clonotype was counted between two and nine times. The rearrangement uses TRBV24-1 and TRBJ2-1; D is undetermined. With 9 bases removed from V and 6 bases from J, the gap between germline ends came to 8 bases. There are 11 residues in the CDR3. Germline V gives CDR1 KGHDR, CDR2 SFDVKD. The CDR3 here is CATERFNEQFF. In DNA, the CDR3 is TGTGCCACCGAACGGTTCAATGAGCAGTTCTTC.

This clonotype has just a few counts. The V and J genes are TRBV7-2 and TRBJ2-3, with D tentatively TRBD2 (5 bases). There are 15 residues in the CDR3. Trimming stripped 4 bases from V and 0 bases from J, with 11 bases between. Germline V gene lookup returns CDR1 SGHTA and CDR2 FQGNSA. CDR3 protein: CASSSRETSTDTQYF. CDR3 coding DNA: TGTGCCAGCAGCTCTCGGGAAACTAGCACAGATACGCAGTATTTT.